Sequencing of this T cell receptor beta chain was carried out in a study of T cells after yellow fever vaccination. Trimming removed 1 base from V and 3 bases from J, with 19 bases in between. The CDR3 covers 17 residues. This clonotype was counted many times. Template switching with 5'RACE generated the TCR cDNA and added a universal primer site and UMIs. Each CDR3 protein gets one entry after TCRdb re-called the 5' RACE reads with MiXCR. The top ten hold 15% of the sample, which has around 350,000 distinct CDR3 sequences, 6.2% seen once. Material: PBMCs, obtained 5 days after the yellow fever booster vaccination. The chain uses TRBV12-3 or TRBV12-4 and TRBJ2-7; possible D gene TRBD1, 6 bases. This sequence was found in a young man who received the YFV17D yellow fever vaccine. The CDR3 here is CASSLDVGTTSLYEQYF. CDR3 DNA: TGTGCCAGCAGTTTAGACGTCGGGACAACCTCTCTCTACGAGCAGTACTTC.